The entry below gives a single T cell receptor (beta chain) sequence along with its context. What it binds is not known. These data originate in a study of CD8+ T cells in alopecia areata. Study details: Affected scalp percentage gauged treated patients' severity.

Study-wide findings and caveats: Scalp clonality and expanded CD8+ clones among the top 100 showed significant decreases with tofacitinib.

The authors extracted RNA and reverse transcribed it into cDNA as the sequencing template. Sequencing was performed with immunoSEQ multiplex PCR; in TCRdb, only in-frame clones are kept and a portion is missing. The data hold some 190,000 clones, with roughly 60% observed a single time. The CDR3 is made up of 15 amino acids. Germline CDR1 SGDLS, CDR2 YYNGEE. V was shortened by 0 bases and J by 2 bases, with 9 bases between the two germline ends. Treatment defined: oral pan-JAK inhibitor, 5-10 mg twice daily. In alopecia areata patients, both lesional scalp punch biopsies and peripheral blood were collected.

The TCR comes from a human donor with alopecia areata. This sample comprised CD4+ T cells sorted from blood, obtained at week 24, from a patient treated with tofacitinib. The chain links TRBV9 to TRBJ1-5; D is uncertain. The CDR3 DNA is TGTGCCAGCAGCGTAGAACCGGGCGGCAATCAGCCCCAGCATTTT. It yields the protein CASSVEPGGNQPQHF.